These T cell receptor beta chains were read from a single sample in a study of T cell responses to AZD1222 COVID-19 vaccine. Method: immunoSEQ multiplex PCR; TCRdb's copy keeps in-frame clones and lacks some. The repertoire holds under 130,000 clones, with 92% as singletons. The material was peripheral blood, obtained on day 0 of AZD1222 vaccination. These receptors were collected from an adult in good health. Each CDR3 is given with its conserved first and last residue. The D gene is left open where the match is weak. Rows give clone size only sometimes, using once, few, many, or a class for an expanded clone.

TRBJ2-1 | TRBV5-1 | TRBD2 | - | CASSLDSGRAYNEQFF | TGCGCCAGCAGCTTGGATAGCGGGAGGGCCTACAATGAGCAGTTCTTC
TRBJ2-3 | TRBV24-1 | - | - | CATSDPRGSDTQYF | TGTGCCACCAGTGATCCTAGGGGTTCAGATACGCAGTATTTT
TRBJ2-3 | TRBV2 | TRBD2 | - | CASIRRVGLAGPSTDTQYF | TGTGCCAGCATTCGAAGGGTGGGACTAGCGGGGCCGAGCACAGATACGCAGTATTTT
TRBJ2-1 | TRBV5-1 | - | - | CASSFPRGENNEQFF | TGCGCCAGCAGCTTCCCCAGGGGGGAAAACAATGAGCAGTTCTTC
TRBJ2-7 | TRBV28 | TRBD2 | - | CASSSRLAVSSYEQYF | TGTGCCAGCAGTTCCCGACTAGCGGTAAGCTCCTACGAGCAGTACTTC
TRBJ2-2 | TRBV28 | - | - | CASSKPGPGELFF | TGTGCCAGCAGTAAACCGGGTCCCGGGGAGCTGTTTTTT
TRBJ2-3 | TRBV4-3 | - | - | CASSQVGSADTQYF | TGCGCCAGCAGCCAAGTGGGTAGCGCGGATACGCAGTATTTT
TRBJ1-5 | TRBV28 | - | - | CASSLDQPQHF | TGTGCCAGCAGTTTAGATCAGCCCCAGCATTTT
TRBJ1-1 | TRBV11-2 | - | - | CASSLVGRFTEAFF | TGTGCCAGCAGCTTAGTGGGACGGTTCACTGAAGCTTTCTTT
TRBJ2-3 | TRBV5-1 | TRBD2 | - | CASSSPRGGGAMDTQYF | TGCGCCAGCAGCTCTCCTCGGGGCGGGGGGGCCATGGATACGCAGTATTTT
TRBJ1-2 | TRBV11-2 | TRBD1 | - | CASSSPGGFGYTF | TGTGCCAGCAGCTCACCAGGGGGGTTTGGCTACACCTTC
TRBJ2-1 | TRBV18 | TRBD2 | - | CASSPRVSGSTEQFF | TGTGCCAGCTCACCACGGGTTAGCGGGAGTACTGAGCAGTTCTTC
TRBJ1-1 | TRBV7-3 | - | - | CASSSTGEKTFF | TGTGCCAGCAGCTCAACGGGGGAGAAAACTTTCTTT
TRBJ2-5 | TRBV7-2 | TRBD1 | - | CASSDTGAGWETQYF | TGTGCCAGCAGCGACACAGGGGCAGGATGGGAGACCCAGTACTTC
TRBJ1-3 | TRBV7-2 | - | - | CASSLEDAPGNTIYF | TGTGCCAGCAGCTTAGAAGACGCGCCTGGAAACACCATATATTTT
TRBJ2-1 | TRBV7-3 | TRBD1 | - | CASSPRQGAGDNEQFF | TGTGCCAGCAGCCCCCGACAGGGGGCAGGGGACAATGAGCAGTTCTTC
TRBJ1-1 | TRBV5-1 | - | once | CASSLGDGETEAFF | TGCGCCAGCAGCTTGGGAGACGGGGAGACTGAAGCTTTCTTT
TRBJ1-2 | TRBV7-2 | TRBD1 | - | CASSYGTGANYGYTF | TGTGCCAGCAGCTACGGGACAGGGGCTAACTATGGCTACACCTTC
TRBJ2-3 | TRBV18 | - | - | CASSEASRDTQYF | TGTGCCAGCTCAGAGGCCTCCCGGGATACGCAGTATTTT
TRBJ1-1 | TRBV29-1 | TRBD1 | - | CSAGTATEAFF | TGCAGCGCCGGGACAGCCACTGAAGCTTTCTTT
TRBJ2-7 | TRBV20-1 | - | - | CSAPDSYEQYF | TGCAGTGCCCCCGACAGCTACGAGCAGTACTTC
TRBJ2-7 | TRBV5-1 | - | - | CASSPGAETAYEQYF | TGCGCCAGCAGCCCTGGGGCGGAAACCGCCTACGAGCAGTACTTC
TRBJ2-1 | TRBV25-1 | TRBD2 | once | CASSREGLAYNEQFF | TGTGCCAGCAGTAGGGAGGGGCTAGCCTACAATGAGCAGTTCTTC
TRBJ2-2 | TRBV27 | TRBD1 | - | CASSLPGQGHTGELFF | TGTGCCAGCAGTTTACCGGGACAGGGGCACACCGGGGAGCTGTTTTTT
TRBJ1-2 | TRBV11-2 | TRBD1 | - | CASSRQGHYGYTF | TGTGCCAGCAGCCGACAGGGACACTATGGCTACACCTTC
TRBJ2-2 | TRBV19 | - | - | CASSISGVDTGELFF | TGTGCCAGTAGTATATCAGGGGTCGACACCGGGGAGCTGTTTTTT
TRBJ2-2 | TRBV5-1 | - | - | CASSLGGRGNTGELFF | TGCGCCAGCAGCTTGGGAGGAAGGGGGAACACCGGGGAGCTGTTTTTT
TRBJ1-1 | TRBV9 | - | - | CASSVDQGTEAFF | TGTGCCAGCAGCGTAGATCAGGGGACTGAAGCTTTCTTT
TRBJ2-7 | TRBV11-3 | - | - | CASSQDGQPYF | TGTGCCAGCAGCCAGGATGGACAGCCGTACTTC
TRBJ1-1 | TRBV9 | - | - | CASSPSGVNTEAFF | TGTGCCAGCAGCCCCAGCGGGGTGAACACTGAAGCTTTCTTT
TRBJ2-7 | TRBV7-6 | TRBD2 | - | CASSAPLGLAGLSYEQYF | TGTGCCAGCAGCGCCCCCCTCGGGCTAGCGGGACTCTCCTACGAGCAGTACTTC
TRBJ2-1 | TRBV25-1 | - | few | CASRFGLAGQFF | TGTGCCAGCAGATTCGGACTGGCCGGGCAGTTCTTC
TRBJ2-3 | TRBV7-2 | - | - | CASSLAGGNTDTQYF | TGTGCCAGCAGCTTAGCCGGCGGGAACACAGATACGCAGTATTTT
TRBJ1-2 | TRBV2 | TRBD1 | - | CASSETGGNYGYTF | TGTGCCAGCAGTGAAACAGGGGGGAACTATGGCTACACCTTC
TRBJ2-7 | TRBV21-1 | - | - | CASRKVYF | TGTGCCAGCAGGAAGGTGTACTTC
TRBJ1-4 | TRBV11-3 | TRBD1 | once | CASSPTAGTGSAKLFF | TGTGCCAGCAGCCCAACGGCCGGGACAGGGTCCGCAAAACTGTTTTTT
TRBJ1-5 | TRBV19 | - | - | CASSTSRGNQPQHF | TGTGCCAGTAGCACTTCCAGGGGCAATCAGCCCCAGCATTTT
TRBJ1-1 | TRBV10-3 | - | - | CATNDATGQNTEAFF | TGTGCCACCAACGACGCGACAGGACAGAACACTGAAGCTTTCTTT
TRBJ2-1 | TRBV5-1 | - | - | CASSQGSLGGNEQFF | TGCGCCAGCAGCCAGGGTTCCCTAGGGGGCAATGAGCAGTTCTTC
TRBJ1-5 | TRBV21-1 | - | few | CASSKVGREQPQHF | TGTGCCAGCAGCAAAGTAGGTCGGGAACAGCCCCAGCATTTT
TRBJ2-2 | TRBV24-1 | TRBD1 | - | CATSDTGTGPIEELFF | TGTGCCACCAGTGATACCGGGACAGGGCCCATAGAGGAGCTGTTTTTT
TRBJ1-1 | TRBV18 | - | - | CASSPAFSRQLNTEAFF | TGTGCCAGCTCACCGGCATTTAGTCGGCAGCTGAACACTGAAGCTTTCTTT
TRBJ2-5 | TRBV29-1 | TRBD1 | - | CSVGDTGGETQYF | TGCAGCGTTGGTGACACAGGGGGGGAGACCCAGTACTTC
TRBJ2-7 | TRBV27 | - | - | CASSSTPGVDSYEQYF | TGTGCCAGCAGTTCCACGCCCGGGGTAGACTCCTACGAGCAGTACTTC
TRBJ1-6 | TRBV7-2 | TRBD1 | - | CASSPAPGQGGGSPLHF | TGTGCCAGCAGCCCAGCCCCGGGACAGGGGGGAGGTTCACCCCTCCACTTT
TRBJ1-3 | TRBV6-5 | - | - | CASSYSWQGTIYF | TGTGCCAGCAGTTACTCGTGGCAGGGCACCATATATTTT
TRBJ2-5 | TRBV18 | - | - | CASSPRGAETQYF | TGTGCCAGCTCACCAAGGGGGGCAGAGACCCAGTACTTC
TRBJ2-3 | TRBV27 | - | - | CASSLGGSLSDTQYF | TGTGCCAGCAGTTTAGGTGGGAGTTTGTCAGATACGCAGTATTTT
TRBJ1-2 | TRBV18 | - | - | CASSPQQGPRDGYTF | TGTGCCAGCTCACCACAGCAGGGGCCAAGGGATGGCTACACCTTC
TRBJ2-2 | TRBV5-1 | TRBD2 | - | CASTGLAGTPGTGELFF | TGCGCCAGCACCGGACTAGCGGGGACCCCGGGTACCGGGGAGCTGTTTTTT
TRBJ1-3 | TRBV7-9 | - | - | CASSARSRRNTIYF | TGTGCCAGCAGCGCCCGGTCTCGGCGGAACACCATATATTTT
TRBJ1-6 | TRBV30 | - | - | CAWSEGRPPLHF | TGTGCCTGGAGTGAAGGAAGACCACCCCTCCACTTT